Listed below are T cell receptor beta chains from one sample, sequenced in a study of OX40 agonist ivuxolimab in advanced cancers. The assay was immunoSEQ multiplex PCR, and TCRdb's table has in-frame clones only and misses some. This sample has 15,000 to 20,000 clones, with about 91% found just once. Here the sequenced sample was CD4+ or CD8+ T cells sorted from blood, taken in a trial of the OX40 agonist ivuxolimab. The receptors here all came from an adult with an advanced solid tumor such as melanoma, head and neck, liver or kidney cancer. The CDR3 runs from the conserved cysteine through the conserved F or W. Fields, in order: CDR3 DNA, CDR3 protein, J gene, V gene, D gene, CDR3 length, clone size. D genes are given only for firm matches. Part of the rows lack a size; the others show once, few, many or a class for expanded clones.

CDR3nt: TGTGCCTGGAGTGGGGATGGAAGAGTAAGCTACACCTTC
CDR3aa: CAWSGDGRVSYTF
j_gene: TRBJ1-2
v_gene: TRBV30
d_gene: -
len: 13
abundance: -

CDR3nt: TGTGCCAGCCGCGAAGCCAGGGGACAGCGGCAGCCCCAGCATTTT
CDR3aa: CASREARGQRQPQHF
j_gene: TRBJ1-5
v_gene: TRBV28
d_gene: TRBD1
len: 15
abundance: once

CDR3nt: TGTGCCAGCAGCCCTCACGGACAGCTTGTTTCCTATGGCTACACCTTC
CDR3aa: CASSPHGQLVSYGYTF
j_gene: TRBJ1-2
v_gene: TRBV9
d_gene: -
len: 16
abundance: few

CDR3nt: TGCAGCGCTCGGGGGCTGGGCTCCTACGAGCAGTACTTC
CDR3aa: CSARGLGSYEQYF
j_gene: TRBJ2-7
v_gene: TRBV29-1
d_gene: -
len: 13
abundance: -

CDR3nt: TGCAGCGTAACGGGACTGCCCTATGGCTACACCTTC
CDR3aa: CSVTGLPYGYTF
j_gene: TRBJ1-2
v_gene: TRBV29-1
d_gene: -
len: 12
abundance: -

CDR3nt: TGTGCCAGCAGCTTGGATGGACAGGGGACCTACGAGCAGTACTTC
CDR3aa: CASSLDGQGTYEQYF
j_gene: TRBJ2-7
v_gene: TRBV5-6
d_gene: TRBD1
len: 15
abundance: once

CDR3nt: TGTGCCAGCAGTGATCACGGATCCTACGAGCAGTACTTC
CDR3aa: CASSDHGSYEQYF
j_gene: TRBJ2-7
v_gene: TRBV28
d_gene: -
len: 13
abundance: -

CDR3nt: TGTGCCAGCAGTTTTACGCCGGGGGACACTGAAGCTTTCTTT
CDR3aa: CASSFTPGDTEAFF
j_gene: TRBJ1-1
v_gene: TRBV27
d_gene: -
len: 14
abundance: -

CDR3nt: TGTGCCAGCATCCGGAGACTAGCCTACAATGAGCAGTTCTTC
CDR3aa: CASIRRLAYNEQFF
j_gene: TRBJ2-1
v_gene: TRBV13
d_gene: -
len: 14
abundance: -

CDR3nt: TGTGCCAGCAGTAAGGACGGGGAGGATACGCAGTATTTT
CDR3aa: CASSKDGEDTQYF
j_gene: TRBJ2-3
v_gene: TRBV2
d_gene: -
len: 13
abundance: few

CDR3nt: TGCGCCAGCAGCCATTGGACAGGGTTTCAGGAGACCCAGTACTTC
CDR3aa: CASSHWTGFQETQYF
j_gene: TRBJ2-5
v_gene: TRBV4-1
d_gene: TRBD1
len: 15
abundance: -

CDR3nt: TGTGCCAGCGGGACTAGCGCCTCTACAGATACACAGTATTTT
CDR3aa: CASGTSASTDTQYF
j_gene: TRBJ2-3
v_gene: TRBV25-1
d_gene: TRBD2
len: 14
abundance: -

CDR3nt: TGTGCCAGCAGCTTAGCGGGGGTTCGAGAGACCCAGTACTTC
CDR3aa: CASSLAGVRETQYF
j_gene: TRBJ2-5
v_gene: TRBV7-6
d_gene: -
len: 14
abundance: -

CDR3nt: TGTGCCACCAGCAGAACCGTAGCGGGGGGCTCCTACAATGAGCAGTTCTTC
CDR3aa: CATSRTVAGGSYNEQFF
j_gene: TRBJ2-1
v_gene: TRBV15
d_gene: TRBD2
len: 17
abundance: -

CDR3nt: TGCGCCAGCAGTGAGGGAGGGGGGCGCAATGAGCAGTTCTTC
CDR3aa: CASSEGGGRNEQFF
j_gene: TRBJ2-1
v_gene: TRBV10-2
d_gene: -
len: 14
abundance: -

CDR3nt: TGTGCCAGCAGTTACGGACGGAGTAACACCGGGGAGCTGTTTTTT
CDR3aa: CASSYGRSNTGELFF
j_gene: TRBJ2-2
v_gene: TRBV27
d_gene: -
len: 15
abundance: -

CDR3nt: TGTGCCAGCAGCTTCTCCACCTCATTCTCCTACGAGCAGTACTTC
CDR3aa: CASSFSTSFSYEQYF
j_gene: TRBJ2-7
v_gene: TRBV5-4
d_gene: -
len: 15
abundance: -

CDR3nt: TGTGCCAGCAGTTGGACAGGTATGAACACTGAAGCTTTCTTT
CDR3aa: CASSWTGMNTEAFF
j_gene: TRBJ1-1
v_gene: TRBV27
d_gene: TRBD1
len: 14
abundance: -

CDR3nt: TGTGCCAGCAGCTTGGGACAGCTATCCTACGAGCAGTACTTC
CDR3aa: CASSLGQLSYEQYF
j_gene: TRBJ2-7
v_gene: TRBV5-4
d_gene: -
len: 14
abundance: -

CDR3nt: TGTGCCAGCAGTTTAGAGGGACAGACGACAGACGAGCAGTACTTC
CDR3aa: CASSLEGQTTDEQYF
j_gene: TRBJ2-7
v_gene: TRBV28
d_gene: TRBD1
len: 15
abundance: few

CDR3nt: TGTGCCAGCAGTTACGTGACAGGCTTGGGGTCAGATACGCAGTATTTT
CDR3aa: CASSYVTGLGSDTQYF
j_gene: TRBJ2-3
v_gene: TRBV6-6
d_gene: -
len: 16
abundance: -

CDR3nt: TGCGCCAGCAGCCAAGCCACCTCCTACGAGCAGTACTTC
CDR3aa: CASSQATSYEQYF
j_gene: TRBJ2-7
v_gene: TRBV4-3
d_gene: -
len: 13
abundance: -